These T cell receptor beta chains were read from a single sample in a study of blood T cell repertoires in COVID-19. Libraries were prepared by immunoSEQ multiplex PCR; TCRdb keeps only in-frame clonotypes and omits some of them. The table lists about 140,000 clones, 84% of them singletons. The material sequenced was PBMCs or T cells enriched from blood (not recorded which). The origin of the receptors is a woman aged 50 to 60 with acute COVID-19. The conserved cysteine and the conserved F or W are not part of the CDR3 here. Each record gives: J gene, V gene, clone size, CDR3 protein. Rows may omit the clone size; those that give it use once, few, many or a size class.

>TRBJ2-1|TRBV5-5|.
ASSLAATSGYNEQF
>TRBJ1-2|TRBV19|.
ASTQQGADGYT
>TRBJ1-3|TRBV5-1|.
ASSLDRGNGNTIY
>TRBJ2-1|TRBV6-2/TRBV6-3|few
ASSYSTRSSYNEQF
>TRBJ2-1|TRBV29-1|.
STGGGRSYNEQF
>TRBJ2-2|TRBV12-3/TRBV12-4|.
ASLSGAAGELF
>TRBJ1-1|TRBV18|few
ASSDSGNTEAF
>TRBJ2-7|TRBV7-6|.
ASSLAQGQKPYEQY
>TRBJ1-5|TRBV18|.
ASSLSTDSNQPQH
>TRBJ2-5|TRBV5-1|few
ASSLPRIVGLGVETQY
>TRBJ2-2|TRBV9|.
ASSVAGTGELF
>TRBJ2-1|TRBV15|.
ATSRPVGRGNEQF
>TRBJ2-7|TRBV7-2|.
ASSTRTGGNEQY
>TRBJ1-6|TRBV27|.
ASTYRSSYNSPLH
>TRBJ2-1|TRBV11-2|.
ASRRGSTGNNEQF
>TRBJ1-1|TRBV2|.
ARIRLRGRETEAF
>TRBJ1-1|TRBV9|.
ASGRQAGTEAF
>TRBJ2-7|TRBV5-1|.
ASSPEGGHYEQY
>TRBJ2-1|TRBV19|.
ASQGDSNYNEQF
>TRBJ1-1|TRBV19|.
ASSFRDRGSEAF
>TRBJ2-7|TRBV19|.
ASSTGQVSYEQY
>TRBJ2-7|TRBV7-8|.
ASSFEGFASGIEQY
>TRBJ2-5|TRBV20-1|.
SAKAQETQY
>TRBJ2-1|TRBV5-5|.
ASSPVGQGLDNEQF
>TRBJ2-1|TRBV7-9|.
ASSSGTSGRASYNEQF
>TRBJ2-5|TRBV5-8|.
ASSGSMAETQY
>TRBJ2-1|TRBV4-2|.
ASTSGGPNEQF
>TRBJ2-1|TRBV27|.
ASRLTSANEQF
>TRBJ1-2|TRBV11-2|.
ASSYPTRGQGYT
>TRBJ2-1|TRBV9|.
ASSVVSGGAYNEQF
>TRBJ2-1|TRBV24-1|.
ATSHEPGTGNNEQF
>TRBJ1-4|TRBV9|.
ASSPWDSYEKLF
>TRBJ1-6|TRBV11-2|.
ASSSPGTANNSPLH
>TRBJ2-2|TRBV10-2|.
ASSVVSGRGTGELF
>TRBJ2-1|TRBV18|.
ASLTGTSGYNEQF
>TRBJ2-3|TRBV6-5|.
ASSYGTRRADTQY
>TRBJ2-3|TRBV19|.
ASSISTVTADTQY
>TRBJ2-1|TRBV9|few
ASSVEGLVGSREQF
>TRBJ2-1|TRBV7-6|once
ASSPLGLASINEQF
>TRBJ2-7|TRBV9|.
ASSVGGLGEQY
>TRBJ1-2|TRBV5-4|once
ASSQGTSGYGYT
>TRBJ2-3|TRBV15|.
ATSSGRGRSTDTQY
>TRBJ1-1|TRBV9|.
ASSVVGSPEAF
>TRBJ1-1|TRBV19|.
ASSRGVNTEAF
>TRBJ1-3|TRBV7-9|.
ASSLRDTYSGNTIY
>TRBJ2-7|TRBV13|.
ASSLGRDWGEQY